This entry concerns a single T cell receptor beta chain. The target antigen is unknown. This record comes from a study of identical twins. General study points: Weaker excess twin sharing was observed in beta out-of-frame sequences. Among out-of-frame alpha sequences shared by twins, low generation probability occurred in excess.

Trimming shortened V by 0 bases and J by 1 base, and 10 bases separated the two germline ends. CDR3 length: 16 residues. In germline, CDR1 is LNHNV, CDR2 YYDKDF (reference sequence). Each CDR3 protein is one row after TCRdb ran MiXCR on the 5' RACE reads. Of some 570,000 distinct CDR3 sequences listed, about a fifth are singletons. These data are also associated with another study on yellow fever vaccine responses in identical twins.

The source is a woman aged 18-35 years in good health. What was sequenced was CD4+ T cells sorted from blood. V usage is TRBV15 and J usage is TRBJ2-1; D gene unclear. Written as DNA, the CDR3 is TGTGCCACCAGCAGAGACCTGGCAAGATCCTACAATGAGCAGTTCTTC. Protein product: CATSRDLARSYNEQFF.